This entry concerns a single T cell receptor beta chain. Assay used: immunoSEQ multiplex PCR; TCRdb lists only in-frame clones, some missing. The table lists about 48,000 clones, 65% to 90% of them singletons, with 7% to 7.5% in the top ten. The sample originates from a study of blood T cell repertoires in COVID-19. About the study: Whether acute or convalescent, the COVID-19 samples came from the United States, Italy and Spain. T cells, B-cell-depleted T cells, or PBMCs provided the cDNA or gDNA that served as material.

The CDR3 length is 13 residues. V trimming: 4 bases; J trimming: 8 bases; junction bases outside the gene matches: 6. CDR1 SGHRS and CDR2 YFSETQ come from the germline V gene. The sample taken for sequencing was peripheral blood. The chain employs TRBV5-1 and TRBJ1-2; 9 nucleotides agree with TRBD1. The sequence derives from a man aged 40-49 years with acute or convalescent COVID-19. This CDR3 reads CASSPTGGKGYTF. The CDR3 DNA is TGCGCCAGCAGCCCCACAGGGGGCAAAGGCTACACCTTC. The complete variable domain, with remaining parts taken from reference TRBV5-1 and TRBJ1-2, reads KAGVTQTPRYLIKTRGQQVTLSCSPISGHRSVSWYQQTPGQGLQFLFEYFSETQRNKGNFPGRFSGRQFSNSRSEMNVSTLELGDSALYLCASSPTGGKGYTFGSGTRLTVV.